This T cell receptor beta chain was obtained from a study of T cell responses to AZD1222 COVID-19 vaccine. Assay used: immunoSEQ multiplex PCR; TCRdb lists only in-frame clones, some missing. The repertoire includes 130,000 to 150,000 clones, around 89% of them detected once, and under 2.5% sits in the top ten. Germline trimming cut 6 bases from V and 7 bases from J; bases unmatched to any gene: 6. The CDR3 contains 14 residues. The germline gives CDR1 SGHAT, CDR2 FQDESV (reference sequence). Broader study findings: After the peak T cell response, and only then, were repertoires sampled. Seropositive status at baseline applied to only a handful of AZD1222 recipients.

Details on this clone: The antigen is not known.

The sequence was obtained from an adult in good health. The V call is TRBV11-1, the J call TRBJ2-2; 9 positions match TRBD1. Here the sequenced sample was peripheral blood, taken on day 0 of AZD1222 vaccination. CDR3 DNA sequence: TGTGCCAGCAGTGCTGGACAGGGGTTCGGGGAGCTGTTTTTT. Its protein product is CASSAGQGFGELFF.